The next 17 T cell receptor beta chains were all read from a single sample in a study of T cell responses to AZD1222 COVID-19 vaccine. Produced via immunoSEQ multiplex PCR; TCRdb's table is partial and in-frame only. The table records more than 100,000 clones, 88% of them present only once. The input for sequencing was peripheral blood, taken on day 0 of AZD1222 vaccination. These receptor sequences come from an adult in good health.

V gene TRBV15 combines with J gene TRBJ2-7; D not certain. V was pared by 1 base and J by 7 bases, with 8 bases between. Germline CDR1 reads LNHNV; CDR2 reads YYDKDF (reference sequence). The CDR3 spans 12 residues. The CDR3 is CATSRVDGEQYF. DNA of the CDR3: TGTGCCACCAGCAGAGTCGACGGGGAGCAGTACTTC.

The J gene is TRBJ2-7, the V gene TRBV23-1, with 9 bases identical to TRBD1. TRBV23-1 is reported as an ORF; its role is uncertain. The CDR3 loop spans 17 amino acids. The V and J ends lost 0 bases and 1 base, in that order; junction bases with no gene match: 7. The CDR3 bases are TGCGCCAGCAGTCAATCGGGGGACAGGGTCCTGTCCTACGAGCAGTACTTC. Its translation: CASSQSGDRVLSYEQYF.

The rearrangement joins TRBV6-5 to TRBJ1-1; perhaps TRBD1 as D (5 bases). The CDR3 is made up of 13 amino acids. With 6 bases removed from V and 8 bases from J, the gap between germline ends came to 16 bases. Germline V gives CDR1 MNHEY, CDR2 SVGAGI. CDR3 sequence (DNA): TGTGCCAGCAGGGACACGTTGGGTCCGGAAGCTTTCTTT. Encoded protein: CASRDTLGPEAFF.

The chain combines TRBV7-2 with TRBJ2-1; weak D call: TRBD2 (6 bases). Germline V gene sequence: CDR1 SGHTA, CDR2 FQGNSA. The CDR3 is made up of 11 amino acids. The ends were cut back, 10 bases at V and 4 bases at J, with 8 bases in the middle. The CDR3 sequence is CATRGYNEQFF. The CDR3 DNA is TGTGCCACTCGGGGGTACAATGAGCAGTTCTTC.

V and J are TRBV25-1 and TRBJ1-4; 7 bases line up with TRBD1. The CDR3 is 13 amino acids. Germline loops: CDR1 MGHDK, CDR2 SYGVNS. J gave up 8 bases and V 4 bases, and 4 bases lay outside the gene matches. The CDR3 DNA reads TGTGCCAGCAGTGTCAGGGGGGGCGAAAAACTGTTTTTT. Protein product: CASSVRGGEKLFF.

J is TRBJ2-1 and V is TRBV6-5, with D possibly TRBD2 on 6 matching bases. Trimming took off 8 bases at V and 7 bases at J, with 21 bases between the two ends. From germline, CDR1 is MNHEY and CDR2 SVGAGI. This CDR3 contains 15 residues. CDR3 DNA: TGTGCCAGCCGTCAACCTAGCGCAAGTGTGAATGAGCAGTTCTTC. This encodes CASRQPSASVNEQFF.

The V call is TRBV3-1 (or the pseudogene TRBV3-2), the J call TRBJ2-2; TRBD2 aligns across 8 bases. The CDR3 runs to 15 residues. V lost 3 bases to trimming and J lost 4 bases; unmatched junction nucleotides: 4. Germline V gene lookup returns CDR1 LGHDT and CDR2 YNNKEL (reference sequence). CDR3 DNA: TGTGCCAGCAGCCAGGGGCTAGCGGGCACCGGGGAGCTGTTTTTT. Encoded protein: CASSQGLAGTGELFF.

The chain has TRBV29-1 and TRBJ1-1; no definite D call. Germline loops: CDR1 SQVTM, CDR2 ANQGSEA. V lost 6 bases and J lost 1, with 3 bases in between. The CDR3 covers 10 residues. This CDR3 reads CSVRNTEAFF. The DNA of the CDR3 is TGCAGCGTCCGGAACACTGAAGCTTTCTTT.

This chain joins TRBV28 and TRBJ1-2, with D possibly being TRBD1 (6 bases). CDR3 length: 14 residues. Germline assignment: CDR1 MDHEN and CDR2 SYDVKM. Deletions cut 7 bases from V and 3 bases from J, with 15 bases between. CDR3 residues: CASTWGQGYYGYTF. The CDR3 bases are TGTGCCAGCACCTGGGGGCAGGGGTACTATGGCTACACCTTC.

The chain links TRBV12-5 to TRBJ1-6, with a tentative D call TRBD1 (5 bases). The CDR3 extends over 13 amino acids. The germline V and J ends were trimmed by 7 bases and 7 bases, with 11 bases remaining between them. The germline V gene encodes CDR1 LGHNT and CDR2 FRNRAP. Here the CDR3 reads CASALRQNSPLHF. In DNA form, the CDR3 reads TGTGCTAGTGCCCTCCGACAGAATTCACCCCTCCACTTT.

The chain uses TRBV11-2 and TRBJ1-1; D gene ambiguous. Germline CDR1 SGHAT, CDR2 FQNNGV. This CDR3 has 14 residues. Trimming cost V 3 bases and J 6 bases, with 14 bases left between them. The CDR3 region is CASSLDPLSPEAFF. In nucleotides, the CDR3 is TGTGCCAGCAGCTTGGACCCCCTGTCTCCTGAAGCTTTCTTT.

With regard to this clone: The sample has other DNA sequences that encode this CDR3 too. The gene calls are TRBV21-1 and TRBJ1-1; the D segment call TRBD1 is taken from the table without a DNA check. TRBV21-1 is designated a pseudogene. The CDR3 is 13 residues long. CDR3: CASLDRRNTEAFF. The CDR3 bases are TGTGCCAGCTTAGACAGGAGGAACACTGAAGCTTTCTTT.

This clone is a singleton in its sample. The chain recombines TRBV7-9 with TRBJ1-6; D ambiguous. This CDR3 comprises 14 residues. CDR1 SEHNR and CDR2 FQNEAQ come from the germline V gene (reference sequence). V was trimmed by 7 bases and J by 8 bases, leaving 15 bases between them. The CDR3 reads CASTYSGEDSPLHF. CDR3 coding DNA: TGTGCCAGCACTTATTCGGGTGAGGATTCACCCCTCCACTTT.

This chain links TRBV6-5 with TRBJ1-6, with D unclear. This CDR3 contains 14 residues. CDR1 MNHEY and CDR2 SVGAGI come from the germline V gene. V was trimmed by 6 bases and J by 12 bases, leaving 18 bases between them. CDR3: CASRNGPPAGPLHF. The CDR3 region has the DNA TGTGCCAGCAGAAACGGACCCCCGGCGGGACCCCTCCACTTT.

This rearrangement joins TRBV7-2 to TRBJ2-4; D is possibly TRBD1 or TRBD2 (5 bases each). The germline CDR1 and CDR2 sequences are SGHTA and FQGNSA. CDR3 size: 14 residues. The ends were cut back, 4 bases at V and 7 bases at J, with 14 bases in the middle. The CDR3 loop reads CASSSGPVQNIQYF. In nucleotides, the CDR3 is TGTGCCAGCAGCTCGGGACCGGTCCAGAACATTCAGTACTTC.

DNA for the CDR3: TGTGCCAGCAGTGCACCCCCTCGGGAGCGCCAGAGGGATGAGCAGTTCTTC. Translation gives CASSAPPRERQRDEQFF. The rearrangement links TRBV28 to TRBJ2-1, with TRBD2 as a possible D gene (6 bases). Trimming cost V 5 bases and J 8 bases, with 25 bases left between them. This CDR3 is 17 amino acids long. Germline CDR1 reads MDHEN; CDR2 reads SYDVKM.

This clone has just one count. The CDR3 loop reads CSATLGSEQFF. The CDR3 DNA is TGCAGTGCCACCCTCGGGAGTGAGCAGTTCTTC. The V gene is TRBV20-1, the J gene TRBJ2-1; possibly TRBD2 for D (6 bases). V gave up 6 bases and J gave up 9 bases, with 12 bases separating them. Germline lookup yields CDR1 DFQATT and CDR2 SNEGSKA (reference sequence). The length of the CDR3 is 11 residues.